Given below is one T cell receptor (beta chain) in context. The antigen it binds to is not known. No much larger clone exists at a distance of one base, and base qualities are not known. CDR1 and CDR2, per the germline V gene, are SGHTA and FQGNSA. Inclusive of the bounding cysteine and phenylalanine, the CDR3 is 15 residues long. The entry retains the CDR3 DNA only, 45 bases that are in frame from base 1. V is reduced by 1 base and J by 1 base, leaving a spacing of 8 bases between them. The data belong to a study of graft-versus-host responses after intestinal transplantation (dated by TCRdb to 2020 to 2022). Background for the entire study: The transplants that recipients got were multivisceral, liver-intestinal, or isolated intestinal. Anti-thymocyte globulin induction was given to all recipients, followed by maintenance tacrolimus and steroids for roughly 3 years. After intestinal transplantation, graft-versus-host and host-versus-graft alloreactive T cell clones in the graft, circulation and bone marrow were tracked using bulk TCR-beta CDR3 sequencing. To identify alloreactive clones, pre-transplant mixed lymphocyte reaction products were sequenced and then compared with unstimulated pre-transplant donor and recipient T cells. The cohort enrolled about two dozen intestinal transplant recipients, one of whom was a retransplant, and a few patients without pretransplant specimens were excluded. A peak of at least 4% donor T cells among recipient peripheral blood mononuclear cells was the definition used for donor T cell macrochimerism. Instead of going to the commercial service, samples from a few later patients were sequenced in-house on an Illumina MiSeq and processed with MiXCR.

This specimen's time point label, interpreted: cells obtained before transplantation from donor or recipient. CD3+CD4+ and CD3+CD8+ populations were FACS-sorted from unstimulated pre-transplant donor and recipient cells taken from spleen or lymph nodes. Libraries were built with the immunoSEQ multiplex PCR assay. For most patients, genomic DNA was isolated using the Qiagen DNeasy Blood and Tissue Kit and was shipped frozen to Adaptive Biotechnologies for TCR sequencing. For most patients, genomic DNA was subjected to high-throughput TCR-beta CDR3 sequencing by Adaptive Biotechnologies. Per the authors' processing: Adaptive's ImmunoSEQ software supplied the TCR sequencing data for around 17 patients, while MiXCR and VDJtools were used to process a few other patients. To correct CD4 versus CD8 sorting errors, any sequence found in both subsets at a frequency ratio below 5:1 was removed. Because the origin of CDR3 nucleotide sequences shared between donor and recipient could not be assigned, those sequences were removed. At least 2-fold expansion over unstimulated cells and a minimum CFSE-low frequency of 0.002% (template counts) or 0.001% (read counts) were required for clones to be classified as alloreactive. A clone was considered mappable if detected in the sequenced pre-transplant spleen, lymph node, or MLR CFSE-low populations of the donor or recipient. Cumulative frequency of alloreactive clones was calculated as a percentage of all sequences weighted by copy number. Imported from immuneACCESS, the table was reduced by TCRdb to in-frame sequences with V and J called. These copies leave out some clones; in studies compared against another copy, an unresolved V gene accounts for under half, and the cause of the remainder is not known. That table furnishes V, J and clone size, whereas the DNA furnished D and trimming. A total of 80,000 to 95,000 clones appear in this sample, around 93% of them only once. In total, the top ten clones hold about 2% of the sample.

General conclusions and limits of the study: Early after transplant, peak levels of circulating GvH clones were associated with declines in HvG clones. The relatively low number and heterogeneity of intestinal transplant patients limited the conclusions. GvH clones were detected in recipient bone marrow, and some appeared earlier in ileal mucosa or blood, consistent with an intestinal mucosal origin. In the allografts of patients with donor T cell macrochimerism, GvH to HvG T cell clonal ratios were high.

Sequencing was performed on unstimulated CD8+ T cells sorted from spleen or lymph node cells, taken before intestinal transplant. The chain uses TRBV7-2 and TRBJ1-5; confidence is insufficient to name the D gene. The sequence derives from a human donor who received an intestinal transplant. CDR3 reads: CASSLEAGSNQPQHF. The nucleotide sequence is given as TGTGCCAGCAGCTTAGAAGCAGGAAGCAATCAGCCCCAGCATTTT.